The 15 T cell receptor beta chains below come from one sample, sequenced in a study of blood T cell repertoires in COVID-19. Repertoires were generated with immunoSEQ multiplex PCR, while TCRdb's copy carries only in-frame clones and drops some. The sample has more than 300,000 clones; around four fifths are singletons. The sequenced material came from peripheral blood. These receptors were obtained from a woman aged 50 to 65 with acute or convalescent COVID-19.

DNA for the CDR3: TGTGCCAGCAGCCAGGGGGGACTAGCGGAAGAGACCCAGTACTTC. Protein product: CASSQGGLAEETQYF. The chain combines TRBV7-2 with TRBJ2-5; 11 bases align to TRBD2. The germline V gene encodes CDR1 SGHTA and CDR2 FQGNSA. This CDR3 has 15 residues. V dropped 5 bases and J dropped 3; count of bases not matched to a gene: 5.

This chain uses TRBV4-2 with TRBJ2-1, with TRBD1 as a possible D gene (6 bases). V lost 2 bases to trimming and J lost 3 bases, with 17 bases between them. CDR1 is LGHNA, CDR2 YNFKEQ, per germline. CDR3 length equals 17 residues. CDR3 in DNA: TGTGCCAGCAGCCAATTTGGGGGCGAGCAGGTCTACAATGAGCAGTTCTTC. Translating it yields CASSQFGGEQVYNEQFF.

The V gene is TRBV5-6, the J gene TRBJ2-3; TRBD1 is a possible D gene (6 bases). The CDR3 loop spans 14 amino acids. V was shortened by 5 bases and J by 7 bases, with 17 bases between the two germline ends. Germline CDR1 is SGHDT and CDR2 is YYEEEE. This CDR3 is CASRRGSSLNTQYF. For the CDR3, the DNA is TGTGCCAGCAGAAGGGGGTCAAGTCTAAATACGCAGTATTTT.

This chain joins TRBV4-2 and TRBJ2-1; 11 positions agree with TRBD2. The germline CDR1 and CDR2 sequences are LGHNA and YNFKEQ. CDR3 length equals 14 residues. Trimming removed 5 bases from V and 7 bases from J; junction bases left unmatched: 4. The DNA of the CDR3 is TGTGCCAGCAGCGAGACTAGCGGGGTTAATGAGCAGTTCTTC. Its translation is CASSETSGVNEQFF.

This clone was seen a single time. V is TRBV5-1 and J is TRBJ2-5; tentatively, D is TRBD2 (6 bases). The CDR3 loop spans 15 amino acids. V lost 3 bases, J lost 5 bases, and 17 bases lay in between. The germline gives CDR1 SGHRS, CDR2 YFSETQ. CDR3 sequence: CASSSGVGRGETQYF. The CDR3 nucleotides read TGCGCCAGCAGCTCGGGGGTCGGCCGGGGTGAGACCCAGTACTTC. The entire variable domain, with the rest obtained from reference TRBV5-1 and TRBJ2-5, is as follows: KAGVTQTPRYLIKTRGQQVTLSCSPISGHRSVSWYQQTPGQGLQFLFEYFSETQRNKGNFPGRFSGRQFSNSRSEMNVSTLELGDSALYLCASSSGVGRGETQYFGPGTRLLVL.

The chain links TRBV10-3 to TRBJ1-1, with D perhaps matching TRBD1 (5 bases). This CDR3 spans 14 amino acids. V was clipped by 3 bases and J by 4 bases, with 12 bases between them. From germline, CDR1 is ENHRY and CDR2 SYGVKD. The CDR3 DNA reads as TGTGCCATCAGTGAAAGTAGGGGTTCCACTGAAGCTTTCTTT. Its protein is CAISESRGSTEAFF.

The rearrangement links TRBV29-1 to TRBJ2-5; 7 bases are shared with TRBD2. The CDR3 has 12 amino acids. Per the germline V gene, CDR1 is SQVTM and CDR2 is ANQGSEA. Unmatched junction bases numbered 7, after V lost 8 bases and J lost 4 bases. The CDR3 DNA reads as TGCAGCTCCACGGGGGAGGGAGAGACCCAGTACTTC. This translates into CSSTGEGETQYF.

The chain combines TRBV19 with TRBJ2-1, with TRBD2 identical over 10 bases. Germline CDR1 LNHDA, CDR2 SQIVND (reference sequence). V dropped 3 bases and J dropped 0; count of bases not matched to a gene: 2. There are 16 residues in the CDR3. The CDR3 nucleotides are TGTGCCAGTAGTATCTCTAGCGGGAGCTCCTACAATGAGCAGTTCTTC. It codes for CASSISSGSSYNEQFF. The full variable domain, completed using reference TRBV19 and TRBJ2-1, is DGGITQSPKYLFRKEGQNVTLSCEQNLNHDAMYWYRQDPGQGLRLIYYSQIVNDFQKGDIAEGYSVSREKKESFPLTVTSAQKNPTAFYLCASSISSGSSYNEQFFGPGTRLTVL.

The rearrangement joins TRBV6-2 or TRBV6-3 to TRBJ1-1; D not certain. The V end was cut by 6 bases, the J end by 1 base, with 15 bases between. Germline-derived CDR1 and CDR2 are MNHEY and SVGEGT. The CDR3 covers 15 residues. The CDR3 sequence is CASSPRWERNTEAFF. Here the CDR3 DNA reads TGTGCCAGCAGCCCGCGTTGGGAGAGGAACACTGAAGCTTTCTTT.

The sample holds one count of this clone. This chain links TRBV18 with TRBJ2-6; TRBD1 aligns across 8 bases. Germline CDR1 KGHSH, CDR2 LQKENI. This CDR3 contains 19 residues. V shed 3 bases and J 2 bases; nucleotides not matched to a gene: 12. The CDR3 bases are TGTGCCAGCTCACCTTGGACAGGGTCAAGGACTCCTGGGGCCAACGTCCTGACTTTC. As protein: CASSPWTGSRTPGANVLTF.

V gene TRBV6-5 combines with J gene TRBJ1-5; 9 bases fit TRBD1. Germline V gene data show CDR1 as MNHEY and CDR2 as SVGAGI. This CDR3 is built from 15 residues. V lost 5 bases to trimming and J lost 4 bases; unmatched junction nucleotides: 6. Here the CDR3 reads CASSRDRVENQPQHF. For the CDR3, the DNA is TGTGCCAGCAGTAGGGACAGGGTAGAGAATCAGCCCCAGCATTTT.

V usage is TRBV12-5 and J usage is TRBJ2-3, with 9 nucleotides matching TRBD1. Trimming removed 0 bases from V and 0 bases from J; junction bases left unmatched: 4. The germline gives CDR1 LGHNT, CDR2 FRNRAP. The CDR3 sequence is 17 residues long. The CDR3, as DNA: TGTGCTAGTGGTTTGGTACAGACAGGGGGGAGCACAGATACGCAGTATTTT. Amino acids: CASGLVQTGGSTDTQYF.

This chain uses TRBV11-2 with TRBJ1-1; D unclear. CDR3 length: 13 residues. V was clipped by 5 bases and J by 5 bases, with 12 bases between them. Germline CDR1 and CDR2: SGHAT and FQNNGV. The CDR3 nucleotides read TGTGCCAGCAGCGCGCACAGTGCGACTGAAGCTTTCTTT. Translation: CASSAHSATEAFF. Based on the CDR3 plus reference TRBV11-2 and TRBJ1-1, the full variable domain is EAGVAQSPRYKIIEKRQSVAFWCNPISGHATLYWYQQILGQGPKLLIQFQNNGVVDDSQLPKDRFSAERLKGVDSTLKIQPAKLEDSAVYLCASSAHSATEAFFGQGTRLTVV.

The chain links TRBV6-2 or TRBV6-3 to TRBJ2-3; maybe TRBD2 (6 bases). The length of the CDR3 is 16 residues. V was clipped by 5 bases and J by 0 bases, with 15 bases between them. Germline CDR1 and CDR2: MNHEY and SVGEGT. The CDR3 spells CASSTHLATSTDTQYF. The CDR3 DNA sequence: TGTGCCAGCAGTACCCACCTAGCGACTAGCACAGATACGCAGTATTTT.

The rearrangement joins TRBV6-5 to TRBJ1-3; weak D call: TRBD1 (5 bases). V lost 6 bases to trimming and J lost 8 bases, with 8 bases between them. Germline CDR1 MNHEY, CDR2 SVGAGI. The CDR3 spans 11 residues. CDR3 sequence: CASSDSYTIYF. The CDR3 bases are TGTGCCAGCAGCGACAGTTACACCATATATTTT.